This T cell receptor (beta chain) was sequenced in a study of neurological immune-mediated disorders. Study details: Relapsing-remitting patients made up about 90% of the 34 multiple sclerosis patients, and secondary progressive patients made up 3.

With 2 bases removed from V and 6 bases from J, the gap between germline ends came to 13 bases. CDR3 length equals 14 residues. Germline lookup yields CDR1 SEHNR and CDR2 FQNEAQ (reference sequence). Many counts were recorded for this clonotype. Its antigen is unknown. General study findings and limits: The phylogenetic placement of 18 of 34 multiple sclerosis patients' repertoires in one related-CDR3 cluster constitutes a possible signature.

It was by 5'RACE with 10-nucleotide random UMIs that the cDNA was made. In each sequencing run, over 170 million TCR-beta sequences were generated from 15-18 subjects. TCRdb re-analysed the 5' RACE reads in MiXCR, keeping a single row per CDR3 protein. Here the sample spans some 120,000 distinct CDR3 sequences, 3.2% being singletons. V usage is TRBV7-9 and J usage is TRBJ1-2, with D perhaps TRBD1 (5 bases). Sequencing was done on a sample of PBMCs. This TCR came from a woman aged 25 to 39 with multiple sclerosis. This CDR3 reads CASSLTLGGDGYTF. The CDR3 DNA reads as TGTGCCAGCAGCTTAACCCTCGGAGGGGATGGCTACACCTTC.